Sequencing of this TCR beta chain was carried out in a study of graft-versus-host responses after intestinal transplantation. The wider study: Once they had received anti-thymocyte globulin induction, all recipients took tacrolimus and steroids for roughly three years.

Remarks on this clone: Its specificity is unknown.

Measured with immunoSEQ multiplex PCR; TCRdb has only the in-frame clones, and not every one. The sample has 130,000 or so clones, around nine tenths seen once; the top ten hold 0.19%. This material consisted of unstimulated CD4+ T cells sorted from spleen or lymph node cells, taken before intestinal transplant. This receptor was obtained from a human donor who received an intestinal transplant.

CDR3 region: CASSLRGDEQFF. DNA of the CDR3: TGTGCCAGCAGCTTAAGGGGGGATGAGCAGTTCTTC. The rearrangement uses TRBV11-2 and TRBJ2-1; D may match TRBD1 or TRBD2 (6 bases each). Trimming stripped 2 bases from V and 8 bases from J, with 7 bases between. Germline V lookup: CDR1 SGHAT, CDR2 FQNNGV. CDR3 length: 12 residues.